The next 29 T cell receptor beta chains were all read from a single sample in a study of T cell repertoires in ileal Crohn's disease. Only in-frame clones appear in the TCRdb table, and some are missing; sequencing was by immunoSEQ multiplex PCR. The sample comprises around 7,300 clones, 72% of which are singletons, and around 10% rests with the top ten. Noted time point: neoterminal ileum biopsy at postoperative endoscopy, about 6 months after surgery. Sequencing input: ileal tissue. These receptors all stem from an adult with Crohn's disease.

This clone was picked up a small number of times. This chain connects TRBV6-5 to TRBJ1-1; 8 nucleotides match TRBD1. V dropped 5 bases and J dropped 1; count of bases not matched to a gene: 3. The CDR3 is 14 residues long. Per germline, CDR1 MNHEY and CDR2 SVGAGI. The CDR3 bases are TGTGCCAGCAGTACAGGGGGGCGGAACACTGAAGCTTTCTTT. Translating it yields CASSTGGRNTEAFF.

The J gene is TRBJ1-4, the V gene TRBV7-2; possible D gene TRBD1, 6 bases. The CDR3 runs to 15 residues. V shed 5 bases and J shed 0 bases, with 10 bases lying between them. The germline CDR1 and CDR2 sequences are SGHTA and FQGNSA. The CDR3 DNA sequence: TGTGCCAGCAGCCTCCGACAGGCAACTAATGAAAAACTGTTTTTT. It is translated as CASSLRQATNEKLFF.

This clone was detected only a few times. V usage is TRBV13 and J usage is TRBJ2-1, with 10 bases fitting TRBD2. The junction had 6 bases not matched to a gene; V was cut back by 3 bases and J by 7 bases. CDR3 size: 15 residues. The germline V gene encodes CDR1 PRHDT and CDR2 FYEKMQ (reference sequence). CDR3 residues: CASSFRTSGPNEQFF. The CDR3 DNA follows: TGTGCCAGCAGCTTCCGGACTAGCGGACCGAATGAGCAGTTCTTC.

This sequence joins TRBV7-2 and TRBJ2-1; TRBD2 might be the D (5 bases). This CDR3 comprises 15 residues. V lost 3 bases and J 5 bases, leaving 14 bases between the germline ends. Germline CDR1 reads SGHTA; CDR2 reads FQGNSA. In nucleotides, the CDR3 is TGTGCCAGCAGCTTGAACAGACTATCCAACAATGAGCAGTTCTTC. It encodes CASSLNRLSNNEQFF.

The gene calls are TRBV7-2 and TRBJ2-5, with 10 bases matching TRBD2. J lost 5 bases, V lost 5 bases, and 8 bases had no gene match. This CDR3 region has 15 residues. CDR1 SGHTA and CDR2 FQGNSA come from the germline V gene. CDR3 nucleotide sequence: TGTGCCAGCAGCATTAGCGGGAGGAGGAGTGAGACCCAGTACTTC. This gives the protein CASSISGRRSETQYF.

The chain employs TRBV7-9 and TRBJ1-1, with 7 bases aligning to TRBD1. Germline loops: CDR1 SEHNR, CDR2 FQNEAQ (reference sequence). The length of the CDR3 is 15 residues. V lost 3 bases and J lost 1; bases outside the gene matches: 5. For the CDR3, the DNA is TGTGCCAGCAGCTTTAACCGGGACAGGAACACTGAAGCTTTCTTT. Its protein is CASSFNRDRNTEAFF.

The chain has TRBV27 and TRBJ2-3; weak D call: TRBD2 (6 bases). Trimming took 6 bases from V and 3 from J, leaving 16 bases between them. The CDR3 consists of 15 residues. Germline V lookup: CDR1 MNHEY, CDR2 SMNVEV (reference sequence). The CDR3 bases are TGTGCCAGCAGGGGAGGTTACAGGACAACAGATACGCAGTATTTT. Its translation is CASRGGYRTTDTQYF.

This chain connects TRBV6-1 to TRBJ2-7, with 10 bases that match TRBD2. The J segment lost 4 bases and the V segment lost 6 bases, leaving 9 bases of the junction unmatched. Germline V gene lookup returns CDR1 MNHNS and CDR2 SASEGT. The CDR3 sequence is 15 residues long. The CDR3 region has the DNA TGTGCCAGCAGCCTACTAGCGGGAAGGACGTACGAGCAGTACTTC. It is translated as CASSLLAGRTYEQYF.

This clone was picked up a small number of times. This chain connects TRBV5-4 to TRBJ2-3; a weak D match, TRBD2 (6 bases). The length of the CDR3 is 13 residues. The germline V gene has CDR1 SGHNT and CDR2 YYREEE (reference sequence). V was pared by 4 bases and J by 5 bases, with 11 bases between. The CDR3 spells CASSLTRGDTQYF. The CDR3 nucleotides are TGTGCCAGCAGCCTGACTAGGGGAGATACGCAGTATTTT.

V is TRBV27 and J is TRBJ1-2; D remains unclear. The CDR3 is made up of 11 amino acids. Per the germline V gene, CDR1 is MNHEY and CDR2 is SMNVEV (reference sequence). V lost 4 bases and J 4 bases, leaving 4 bases between the germline ends. CDR3 DNA: TGTGCCAGCAGTTCGGGCTATGGCTACACCTTC. This sequence encodes CASSSGYGYTF.

V is TRBV6-5 and J is TRBJ1-5; 7 nucleotides match TRBD1. The CDR3 is 15 amino acids. The trim removed 0 bases at V and 5 bases at J, leaving 4 bases unmatched. Germline loops: CDR1 MNHEY, CDR2 SVGAGI. The chain's CDR3 is CASSYSWTGHQPQHF. In nucleotides, the CDR3 is TGTGCCAGCAGTTACTCGTGGACAGGCCATCAGCCCCAGCATTTT.

This clone was counted once. The genes are TRBV4-1 and TRBJ1-4, with D maybe TRBD1 (5 bases). The germline V gene has CDR1 MGHRA and CDR2 YSYEKL. V lost 1 base and J 7 bases, leaving 19 bases between the germline ends. There are 17 residues in the CDR3. The CDR3 DNA sequence: TGCGCCAGCAGCCAAGGGTGGGGCAGTACCACAGGTGAAAAACTGTTTTTT. It translates to CASSQGWGSTTGEKLFF.

The V call is TRBV7-2, the J call TRBJ1-2; 8 nucleotides agree with TRBD1. Germline V gives CDR1 SGHTA, CDR2 FQGNSA. V lost 0 bases and J lost 8; bases outside the gene matches: 8. The CDR3 extends over 15 amino acids. CDR3 amino acids: CASSLATGAMGGYTF. CDR3 nucleotide sequence: TGTGCCAGCAGCTTAGCGACAGGGGCTATGGGGGGCTACACCTTC.

V usage is TRBV11-2 and J usage is TRBJ2-1; no firm D call. Germline V gives CDR1 SGHAT, CDR2 FQNNGV. Trimming cost V 5 bases and J 5 bases, with 13 bases left between them. CDR3 size: 14 residues. CDR3 DNA: TGTGCCAGCAGCGCCGCGCGATCACACAATGAGCAGTTCTTC. This sequence encodes CASSAARSHNEQFF. Full variable domain (missing parts from reference TRBV11-2 and TRBJ2-1): EAGVAQSPRYKIIEKRQSVAFWCNPISGHATLYWYQQILGQGPKLLIQFQNNGVVDDSQLPKDRFSAERLKGVDSTLKIQPAKLEDSAVYLCASSAARSHNEQFFGPGTRLTVL.

V usage is TRBV10-1 and J usage is TRBJ2-3; 7 nucleotides align to TRBD2. The CDR3 runs to 12 residues. The germline gives CDR1 WNHNN, CDR2 SYGVQD (reference sequence). The trim removed 8 bases at V and 8 bases at J, leaving 7 bases unmatched. This CDR3 is CASVWGGGTQYF. The DNA for the CDR3 is TGCGCCAGCGTTTGGGGGGGAGGTACGCAGTATTTT.

The gene calls are TRBV7-3 and TRBJ2-3, with TRBD1 identical over 9 bases. Germline trimming cut 5 bases from V and 0 bases from J; bases unmatched to any gene: 3. This CDR3 contains 15 residues. Germline loops: CDR1 SGHTA, CDR2 FQGTGA. The CDR3 is CASSKGQGSTDTQYF. DNA for the CDR3: TGTGCCAGCAGCAAGGGACAGGGAAGCACAGATACGCAGTATTTT.

V usage is TRBV30 and J usage is TRBJ2-5; 8 bases are a match to TRBD2. The CDR3 spans 16 residues. The germline gives CDR1 GTSNPN, CDR2 SVGIG (reference sequence). Trimming took 2 bases from V and 4 from J; bases not matched to a gene: 12. CDR3 region: CAWSLRGGFGAETQYF. The CDR3 region has the DNA TGTGCCTGGAGTCTCCGGGGGGGGTTCGGTGCAGAGACCCAGTACTTC.

A few counts support this clone. J is TRBJ1-2 and V is TRBV2, with D uncertain. This CDR3 spans 13 amino acids. The ends were cut back, 4 bases at V and 8 bases at J, with 14 bases in the middle. Germline CDR1 and CDR2: SNHLY and FYNNEI. The CDR3 loop reads CASSVLKREGYTF. The CDR3 bases are TGTGCCAGCAGTGTTCTGAAGCGAGAAGGCTACACCTTC.

As to this clone: Relative to the germline gene, one junction end is altered; a read error may explain this. V is TRBV28 and J is TRBJ1-5; D is undetermined. The CDR3 loop spans 13 amino acids. The V gene's germline CDR1 is MDHEN and CDR2 SYDVKM. The CDR3 DNA reads as TGCGGAACAGCTTCCTATAGCAATCAGCCCCAGCATTTT. This sequence encodes CGTASYSNQPQHF.

V is TRBV6-6 and J is TRBJ2-2; TRBD2 agrees at 9 bases. Germline V gives CDR1 MNHNY, CDR2 SVGAGI (reference sequence). The trim removed 2 bases at V and 5 bases at J, leaving 6 bases unmatched. The CDR3 has 16 amino acids. The CDR3 spells CASSYGSSGDTGELFF. CDR3 DNA sequence: TGTGCCAGCAGTTACGGTTCTAGCGGGGATACCGGGGAGCTGTTTTTT.

The chain couples TRBV6-1 to TRBJ2-3; 7 bases match TRBD1. In germline, CDR1 is MNHNS, CDR2 SASEGT. Trimming at V came to 3 bases and at J to 5 bases, leaving 2 bases not matched to a gene. This CDR3 region has 13 residues. This chain's CDR3 is CASSDTGVDTQYF. The CDR3 DNA follows: TGTGCCAGCAGTGATACAGGGGTAGATACGCAGTATTTT.

The rearrangement links TRBV11-2 to TRBJ2-3, with TRBD2 matching over 12 bases. J gave up 2 bases and V 5 bases, and 5 bases lay outside the gene matches. CDR3 length equals 16 residues. Germline loops: CDR1 SGHAT, CDR2 FQNNGV. In DNA form, the CDR3 reads TGTGCCAGCAGCCGAGGACTAGCGGGGTCCACAGATACGCAGTATTTT. It translates to CASSRGLAGSTDTQYF. The variable domain in full, with the rest retrieved from reference TRBV11-2 and TRBJ2-3, is EAGVAQSPRYKIIEKRQSVAFWCNPISGHATLYWYQQILGQGPKLLIQFQNNGVVDDSQLPKDRFSAERLKGVDSTLKIQPAKLEDSAVYLCASSRGLAGSTDTQYFGPGTRLTVL.

The rearrangement links TRBV11-2 to TRBJ1-1; D possibly corresponds to TRBD1 (6 bases). Looked up from germline, CDR1 is SGHAT and CDR2 is FQNNGV. V was shortened by 1 base and J by 5 bases, with 14 bases between the two germline ends. The CDR3 runs to 15 residues. Here the CDR3 reads CASSLGTGWATEAFF. CDR3 nucleotides: TGTGCCAGCAGCTTAGGTACAGGGTGGGCGACTGAAGCTTTCTTT.

The gene calls are TRBV19 and TRBJ2-7; 7 positions agree with TRBD2. The germline V gene encodes CDR1 LNHDA and CDR2 SQIVND (reference sequence). The CDR3 covers 13 residues. The V and J ends lost 7 bases and 8 bases, in that order; junction bases with no gene match: 11. The chain's CDR3 is CASTGTGGFQQYF. CDR3 coding DNA: TGTGCCAGTACCGGGACGGGAGGTTTCCAGCAGTACTTC.

The chain couples TRBV7-8 to TRBJ1-2; no clear D gene. Germline V lookup: CDR1 SGHVS, CDR2 FQNEAQ. The V and J ends lost 5 bases and 8 bases respectively, with 12 bases between them. CDR3 length: 12 residues. The chain's CDR3 is CASSPGGRGYTF. CDR3 nucleotide sequence: TGTGCCAGCAGCCCGGGAGGGAGGGGCTACACCTTC. The full variable domain, with the rest looked up from reference TRBV7-8 and TRBJ1-2, is GAGVSQSPRYKVAKRGQDVALRCDPISGHVSLFWYQQALGQGPEFLTYFQNEAQLDKSGLPSDRFFAERPEGSVSTLKIQRTQQEDSAVYLCASSPGGRGYTFGSGTRLTVV.

The chain combines TRBV9 with TRBJ1-2; TRBD1 aligns across 7 bases. V shed 0 bases, J shed 5 bases, and the junction held 4 bases outside the gene matches. The germline CDR1 and CDR2 sequences are SGDLS and YYNGEE. The CDR3 loop spans 14 amino acids. The CDR3 region is CASSVGGGQYGYTF. The CDR3 DNA reads as TGTGCCAGCAGCGTAGGAGGGGGACAGTATGGCTACACCTTC. The variable domain in full, completed from reference TRBV9 and TRBJ1-2, reads DSGVTQTPKHLITATGQRVTLRCSPRSGDLSVYWYQQSLDQGLQFLIQYYNGEERAKGNILERFSAQQFPDLHSELNLSSLELGDSALYFCASSVGGGQYGYTFGSGTRLTVV.

The rearrangement joins TRBV11-2 to TRBJ1-2, with D hard to call. This CDR3 spans 13 amino acids. Germline loops: CDR1 SGHAT, CDR2 FQNNGV. Trimming left V 10 bases short and J 0 bases short, with 12 bases between. The CDR3 DNA is TGTGCCACCGCTGGGCCATCTAACTATGGCTACACCTTC. Amino acids: CATAGPSNYGYTF.

V gene TRBV5-1 combines with J gene TRBJ2-1, with TRBD2 as a possible D gene (7 bases). The ends were cut back, 6 bases at V and 6 bases at J, with 13 bases in the middle. Germline V CDR1 and CDR2: SGHRS, YFSETQ. This CDR3 has 13 residues. For the CDR3, the DNA is TGCGCCAGCAACGTAGGGGGGGCCAATGAGCAGTTCTTC. Amino acid sequence: CASNVGGANEQFF.

The CDR3 DNA reads TGCAGCGTTGACCCTAGCGGCACAGATACGCAGTATTTT. Amino acid sequence: CSVDPSGTDTQYF. V gene TRBV29-1 combines with J gene TRBJ2-3, with D possibly being TRBD2 (6 bases). Germline CDR1 SQVTM, CDR2 ANQGSEA. The CDR3 sequence is 13 residues long. Trimming pared 3 bases from V and 1 base from J, leaving 8 bases between.